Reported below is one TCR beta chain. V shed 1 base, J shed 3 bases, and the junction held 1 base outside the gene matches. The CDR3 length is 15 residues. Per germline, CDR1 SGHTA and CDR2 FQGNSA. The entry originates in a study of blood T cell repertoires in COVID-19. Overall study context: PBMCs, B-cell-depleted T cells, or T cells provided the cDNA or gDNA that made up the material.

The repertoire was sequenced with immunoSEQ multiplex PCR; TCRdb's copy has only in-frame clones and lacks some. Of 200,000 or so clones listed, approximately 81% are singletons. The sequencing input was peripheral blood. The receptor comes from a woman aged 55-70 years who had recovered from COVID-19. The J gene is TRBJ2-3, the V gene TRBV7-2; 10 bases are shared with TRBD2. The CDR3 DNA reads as TGTGCCAGCAGCTTAGTTAGCGGGGGGACAGATACGCAGTATTTT. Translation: CASSLVSGGTDTQYF.